The 16 T cell receptor beta chains below come from one sample, sequenced in a study of identical twins. TCRdb re-called the 5' RACE reads with MiXCR, one entry per CDR3 protein. The table has roughly 1,500,000 distinct CDR3 sequences, 32% seen once. The sequenced sample consisted of cord blood. The receptors originated from a newborn girl in good health.

The chain employs TRBV2 and TRBJ2-7, with D possibly TRBD1 on 6 matching bases. From germline, CDR1 is SNHLY and CDR2 FYNNEI. The ends were cut back, 8 bases at V and 5 bases at J, with 10 bases in the middle. The CDR3 extends over 11 amino acids. The CDR3 DNA follows: TGTGCCAGCCAGGGGACAAACGAGCAGTACTTC. It yields the protein CASQGTNEQYF.

The chain links TRBV27 to TRBJ2-1, with 9 bases fitting TRBD2. CDR1 and CDR2 from the germline V gene are MNHEY and SMNVEV (reference sequence). This CDR3 has 15 residues. V shed 6 bases and J 4 bases; nucleotides not matched to a gene: 7. The CDR3 loop is CASRLSGGPYNEQFF. In DNA, the CDR3 is TGTGCCAGCAGATTAAGCGGGGGGCCTTACAATGAGCAGTTCTTC.

This clonotype was recorded a few times. This rearrangement joins TRBV25-1 to TRBJ1-1; D uncertain. This CDR3 has 17 amino acids. Germline values: CDR1 MGHDK, CDR2 SYGVNS. V shed 9 bases and J shed 4 bases, with 27 bases lying between them. The CDR3 region is CASLGSGSAARGTEAFF. The CDR3 DNA sequence: TGTGCCAGTCTCGGCTCAGGATCGGCGGCCCGGGGCACTGAAGCTTTCTTT.

The sample holds a few counts of this clonotype. The chain couples TRBV27 to TRBJ2-1, with D uncertain. The ends were cut back, 5 bases at V and 8 bases at J, with 13 bases in the middle. The germline gives CDR1 MNHEY, CDR2 SMNVEV (reference sequence). There are 13 residues in the CDR3. This CDR3 is CASSPRAADEQFF. The CDR3 nucleotides read TGTGCCAGCAGTCCCCGGGCCGCCGATGAGCAGTTCTTC.

This clonotype was seen repeatedly, ten times or more. The chain uses TRBV27 and TRBJ2-1, with D possibly being TRBD1 (5 bases). Per the germline V gene, CDR1 is MNHEY and CDR2 is SMNVEV (reference sequence). With 5 bases removed from V and 4 bases from J, the gap between germline ends came to 9 bases. The CDR3 has 13 residues. Written as DNA, the CDR3 is TGTGCCAGCAGTCAGACAGCTTACAATGAGCAGTTCTTC. Its protein product is CASSQTAYNEQFF.

The chain couples TRBV11-2 to TRBJ1-2; D possibly corresponds to TRBD1 (5 bases). This CDR3 has 14 amino acids. Trimming removed 5 bases from V and 4 bases from J, with 14 bases in between. Germline V gene sequence: CDR1 SGHAT, CDR2 FQNNGV. CDR3 sequence reads: CASSPPQGFYGYTF. The CDR3 coding sequence is TGTGCCAGCAGCCCACCCCAGGGTTTCTATGGCTACACCTTC. Complete variable domain (other parts from reference TRBV11-2 and TRBJ1-2): EAGVAQSPRYKIIEKRQSVAFWCNPISGHATLYWYQQILGQGPKLLIQFQNNGVVDDSQLPKDRFSAERLKGVDSTLKIQPAKLEDSAVYLCASSPPQGFYGYTFGSGTRLTVV.

The chain is built from TRBV20-1 and TRBJ2-3; 7 positions match TRBD1. V lost 6 bases and J lost 4; bases outside the gene matches: 10. The CDR3 has 14 residues. CDR1 is DFQATT, CDR2 SNEGSKA, per germline (reference sequence). DNA for the CDR3: TGCAGTGCCTTGCGGACAGGCGGGTCAGATACGCAGTATTTT. Its protein is CSALRTGGSDTQYF.

The genes are TRBV20-1 and TRBJ2-7; possibly TRBD2 for D (6 bases). Germline CDR1 and CDR2: DFQATT and SNEGSKA (reference sequence). The CDR3 totals 13 residues. V was cut by 4 bases and J by 1 base, with 11 bases left in between. The CDR3 sequence: CSATRRDSYEQYF. CDR3 DNA: TGCAGTGCTACCCGGCGGGATTCCTACGAGCAGTACTTC.

CDR3 bases: TGCAGTGCAAATCCTAGCGGGAGATATGAAGGTGAGCAGTTCTTC. Encoded protein: CSANPSGRYEGEQFF. The chain combines TRBV20-1 with TRBJ2-1, with 10 bases identical to TRBD2. The trim removed 6 bases at V and 9 bases at J, leaving 14 bases unmatched. This CDR3 is built from 15 residues. CDR1 is DFQATT, CDR2 SNEGSKA, per germline (reference sequence).

This clonotype was recorded a few times. The chain combines TRBV2 with TRBJ1-6; 9 bases fit TRBD1. V shed 7 bases and J 5 bases; nucleotides not matched to a gene: 6. Looked up from germline, CDR1 is SNHLY and CDR2 is FYNNEI. This CDR3 region has 15 residues. CDR3 protein: CASIQQGAHNSPLHF. The CDR3 nucleotides read TGTGCCAGCATACAACAGGGGGCACATAATTCACCCCTCCACTTT.

The rearrangement joins TRBV6-1 to TRBJ2-5, with TRBD2 matching 10 bases. Looked up from germline, CDR1 is MNHNS and CDR2 is SASEGT. The V and J ends lost 9 bases and 13 bases, in that order; junction bases with no gene match: 17. The CDR3 is 14 amino acids. The DNA for the CDR3 is TGTGCCAGTACTAGCGGGAACTCCTACAATGAGCCGTACTTC. Translating gives CASTSGNSYNEPYF.

The chain is built from TRBV12-3 or TRBV12-4 and TRBJ1-5; D ambiguous. The V end was cut by 2 bases, the J end by 3 bases, with 14 bases between. The CDR3 contains 16 residues. CDR3 nucleotides: TGTGCCAGCAGTTTATTCGGCGGCTCCATCAATCAGCCCCAGCATTTT. Its protein is CASSLFGGSINQPQHF.

The sample holds a few counts of this clonotype. The rearrangement joins TRBV3-1 to TRBJ2-1, with 13 bases lining up with TRBD2. Germline V CDR1 and CDR2: LGHDT, YNNKEL (reference sequence). V lost 4 bases and J lost 5; bases outside the gene matches: 14. The CDR3 sequence is 19 residues long. The CDR3 reads CASSLRLAGGDVEHNEQFF. CDR3 in DNA: TGTGCCAGCAGCCTCAGACTAGCGGGAGGAGACGTGGAACACAATGAGCAGTTCTTC.

This chain connects TRBV6-1 to TRBJ2-3, with 8 bases lining up with TRBD1. CDR3 length equals 13 residues. V was pared by 1 base and J by 6 bases, with 0 bases of the junction left unmatched. Germline V gene sequence: CDR1 MNHNS, CDR2 SASEGT. The CDR3 DNA follows: TGTGCCAGCAGTGAAGGGGACAGGGATACGCAGTATTTT. Its translation: CASSEGDRDTQYF.

With respect to this clonotype: Possible read error: a much larger clone is one base away. The chain uses TRBV3-1 and TRBJ2-3; no clear D gene. CDR1 is LGHDT, CDR2 YNNKEL, per germline (reference sequence). CDR3 length: 14 amino acids. CDR3 sequence (DNA): TGTGCCAGCAGCCAAGAACCTCGCGCAGATACGCGGTATTTT. Amino acids: CASSQEPRADTRYF.

This clonotype was counted a few times. The rearrangement links TRBV4-1 to TRBJ2-3; TRBD2 matches at 9 bases. In germline, CDR1 is MGHRA, CDR2 YSYEKL. Trimming removed 3 bases from V and 6 bases from J; junction bases left unmatched: 16. This CDR3 has 18 amino acids. Here the CDR3 reads CASSQAYRGGAPSDTQYF. Written as DNA, the CDR3 is TGCGCCAGCAGCCAGGCGTATCGCGGGGGGGCCCCTTCCGATACGCAGTATTTT.